This entry features one TCR beta chain sequence. From germline, CDR1 is SGHTS and CDR2 YDEGEE. The CDR3 totals 15 residues. The V segment lost 6 bases and the J segment 7 bases; nucleotides outside the gene matches: 5. Residents of about two dozen US areas, aged about 18 to 89 years, made up the participants. Assignments of participants to cohorts depended upon their own reported clinical history. The data belong to a study of blood T cell repertoires in COVID-19. The overall study: T cells, B-cell-depleted T cells, or PBMCs provided the cDNA or gDNA that served as material.

Original methodology: Researchers report that nucleated cell counts were estimated from reference gene primer amplification. Data came from immunoSEQ multiplex PCR; TCRdb stores just in-frame clones and leaves some out. The V and J calls and clone size are taken from that table; D and trimming were inferred from the DNA. This sample carries under 350,000 clones, 86% of them seen once, and the ten largest clones take about 4.2%. Sequencing used PBMCs or T cells enriched from blood (not recorded which). The chain combines TRBV5-8 with TRBJ2-2; 14 bases are shared with TRBD2. The clonotype comes from a middle-aged woman with acute COVID-19. This CDR3 reads CASTGLAGAGGELFF. DNA for the CDR3: TGTGCCAGCACGGGACTAGCGGGAGCGGGCGGGGAGCTGTTTTTT.